Each of the 17 T cell receptor beta chains below was sequenced from the same sample in a study of cytomegalovirus exposure and HLA in healthy donors. The data were produced by immunoSEQ multiplex PCR, yet TCRdb's version contains in-frame clones alone and is incomplete. The data contain a few hundred thousand clones, roughly 88% of them singletons. The sequencing input was PBMCs. These receptors were taken from a woman aged 30 to 39 in good health and CMV-seronegative.

The chain is built from TRBV29-1 and TRBJ2-2; TRBD2 matches at 7 bases. The V gene's germline CDR1 is SQVTM and CDR2 ANQGSEA. The CDR3 contains 14 residues. The V and J ends lost 4 bases and 1 base, in that order; junction bases with no gene match: 3. The CDR3 loop is CSVGLAENTGELFF. In DNA, the CDR3 is TGCAGCGTTGGCCTAGCGGAGAACACCGGGGAGCTGTTTTTT.

The rearrangement uses TRBV5-6 and TRBJ2-1; D is uncertain. V lost 4 bases to trimming and J lost 0 bases, with 11 bases between them. The germline CDR1 and CDR2 sequences are SGHDT and YYEEEE. The CDR3 contains 15 residues. The CDR3 region has the DNA TGTGCCAGCAGCCCTGACACCAACTCCTACAATGAGCAGTTCTTC. Residues: CASSPDTNSYNEQFF.

The V call is TRBV27, the J call TRBJ2-7; the match to TRBD1 covers 7 bases. Germline V gene lookup returns CDR1 MNHEY and CDR2 SMNVEV (reference sequence). The CDR3 covers 13 residues. J gave up 6 bases and V 6 bases, and 8 bases lay outside the gene matches. The CDR3 spells CASRETGLVEQYF. The DNA for the CDR3 is TGTGCCAGCAGGGAGACAGGGCTGGTCGAGCAGTACTTC.

This chain links TRBV29-1 with TRBJ2-7, with 8 bases fitting TRBD1. Germline trimming cut 4 bases from V and 3 bases from J; bases unmatched to any gene: 2. This CDR3 is built from 12 residues. Germline V gene lookup returns CDR1 SQVTM and CDR2 ANQGSEA. The CDR3 DNA is TGCAGCGTTGGACAGGGGATCTACGAGCAGTACTTC. Its translation: CSVGQGIYEQYF.

The rearrangement links TRBV25-1 to TRBJ1-2; D unclear. V lost 3 bases to trimming and J lost 7 bases, with 12 bases between them. The CDR3 covers 13 residues. Germline CDR1 reads MGHDK; CDR2 reads SYGVNS. The CDR3 DNA reads as TGTGCCAGCAGTGACCTCACGCGAATTGGCTACACCTTC. Its translation: CASSDLTRIGYTF.

The V call is TRBV27, the J call TRBJ2-1; unclear D gene. Per germline, CDR1 MNHEY and CDR2 SMNVEV (reference sequence). CDR3 length: 16 residues. Trimming shortened V by 2 bases and J by 0 bases, and 11 bases separated the two germline ends. The CDR3 coding sequence is TGTGCCAGCAGTTTAGATGTGGTGGGCTCCTACAATGAGCAGTTCTTC. Its translation is CASSLDVVGSYNEQFF.

The rearrangement uses TRBV2 and TRBJ2-1, with D perhaps TRBD1 (6 bases). V dropped 9 bases and J dropped 4 bases, with 19 bases sitting between them. The CDR3 runs 15 residues. Germline V gene data show CDR1 as SNHLY and CDR2 as FYNNEI. CDR3 coding DNA: TGTGCCAGGGAACAGGGAGAGGATCGGTACAATGAGCAGTTCTTC. Its translation: CAREQGEDRYNEQFF.

This clone has a handful of counts. V and J are TRBV7-9 and TRBJ2-3; D might be TRBD2 (7 bases). V was cut by 5 bases and J by 6 bases, with 24 bases left in between. The CDR3 loop spans 17 amino acids. The germline V gene has CDR1 SEHNR and CDR2 FQNEAQ (reference sequence). CDR3 in DNA: TGTGCCAGCAGCCCGGGGGGAGGGGGACACCTCCGGGATACGCAGTATTTT. Residues: CASSPGGGGHLRDTQYF.

V is TRBV29-1 and J is TRBJ2-1; 8 nucleotides match TRBD1. This CDR3 spans 15 amino acids. CDR1 and CDR2 from the germline V gene are SQVTM and ANQGSEA. J gave up 3 bases and V 3 bases, and 7 bases lay outside the gene matches. The CDR3 region is CSVDIRDRNYNEQFF. DNA for the CDR3: TGCAGCGTTGATATTCGGGACAGGAACTACAATGAGCAGTTCTTC.

This chain uses TRBV28 with TRBJ1-5; D is undetermined. The germline gives CDR1 MDHEN, CDR2 SYDVKM. The V end was cut by 2 bases, the J end by 9 bases, with 11 bases between. This CDR3 region has 13 residues. The DNA of the CDR3 is TGTGCCAGCAGTTTAGCTCGTGGTCTGCCCCAGCATTTT. This translates into CASSLARGLPQHF.

The chain employs TRBV7-3 and TRBJ2-1, with 9 bases lining up with TRBD2. After removal of 2 bases from V and 7 bases from J, the junction contained 6 bases not matched to a gene. Germline V gene lookup returns CDR1 SGHTA and CDR2 FQGTGA. The CDR3 runs to 15 residues. The DNA of the CDR3 is TGTGCCAGCAGCTTAGCAGTGACTAGCGGTAATGAGCAGTTCTTC. Protein product: CASSLAVTSGNEQFF.

The V call is TRBV5-1, the J call TRBJ2-2, with 8 bases lining up with TRBD1. After removal of 4 bases from V and 4 bases from J, the junction contained 6 bases not matched to a gene. The germline CDR1 and CDR2 sequences are SGHRS and YFSETQ. The CDR3 has 15 residues. The DNA of the CDR3 is TGCGCCAGCAGCCAGACAGGGGATGCCACCGGGGAGCTGTTTTTT. Translating it yields CASSQTGDATGELFF. Full variable domain (missing parts from reference TRBV5-1 and TRBJ2-2): KAGVTQTPRYLIKTRGQQVTLSCSPISGHRSVSWYQQTPGQGLQFLFEYFSETQRNKGNFPGRFSGRQFSNSRSEMNVSTLELGDSALYLCASSQTGDATGELFFGEGSRLTVL.

The CDR3 DNA sequence: TGTGCCAGCAGCCCCGATCGGCTCTCGCCGATCACAGATACGCAGTATTTT. Encoded protein: CASSPDRLSPITDTQYF. The chain joins TRBV7-3 to TRBJ2-3; D not resolved. Per germline, CDR1 SGHTA and CDR2 FQGTGA. V lost 5 bases, J lost 2 bases, and 20 bases lay in between. The CDR3 runs 17 residues.

The chain recombines TRBV27 with TRBJ1-5; possibly TRBD1 for D (6 bases). Germline V gene data show CDR1 as MNHEY and CDR2 as SMNVEV (reference sequence). The CDR3 is 13 residues long. Trimming stripped 2 bases from V and 4 bases from J, with 6 bases between. CDR3 residues: CASSLGTNQPQHF. CDR3 nucleotide sequence: TGTGCCAGCAGTTTAGGGACAAATCAGCCCCAGCATTTT.

The chain joins TRBV4-1 to TRBJ2-5; 9 bases map to TRBD2. The CDR3 extends over 17 amino acids. With 6 bases clipped from V and 4 bases from J, the junction kept 15 bases outside the gene matches. The V gene's germline CDR1 is MGHRA and CDR2 YSYEKL. CDR3 residues: CASSIQPGTSSGETQYF. The CDR3 coding sequence is TGCGCCAGCAGTATACAACCCGGGACTAGCAGCGGAGAGACCCAGTACTTC.

The gene calls are TRBV28 and TRBJ2-7, with D unresolved. This CDR3 comprises 13 residues. V was trimmed by 4 bases and J by 11 bases, leaving 18 bases between them. Germline V gene lookup returns CDR1 MDHEN and CDR2 SYDVKM. This CDR3 is CASSSGLALAEYF. The CDR3 nucleotides read TGTGCCAGCAGTTCCGGTTTAGCCCTTGCGGAGTACTTC.

V is TRBV5-6 and J is TRBJ2-1; D gene unclear. Trimming pared 2 bases from V and 8 bases from J, leaving 8 bases between. This CDR3 contains 12 residues. CDR1 is SGHDT, CDR2 YYEEEE, per germline. The CDR3 DNA reads TGTGCCAGCAGCTTAGGAATCGATGAGCAGTTCTTC. This encodes CASSLGIDEQFF.